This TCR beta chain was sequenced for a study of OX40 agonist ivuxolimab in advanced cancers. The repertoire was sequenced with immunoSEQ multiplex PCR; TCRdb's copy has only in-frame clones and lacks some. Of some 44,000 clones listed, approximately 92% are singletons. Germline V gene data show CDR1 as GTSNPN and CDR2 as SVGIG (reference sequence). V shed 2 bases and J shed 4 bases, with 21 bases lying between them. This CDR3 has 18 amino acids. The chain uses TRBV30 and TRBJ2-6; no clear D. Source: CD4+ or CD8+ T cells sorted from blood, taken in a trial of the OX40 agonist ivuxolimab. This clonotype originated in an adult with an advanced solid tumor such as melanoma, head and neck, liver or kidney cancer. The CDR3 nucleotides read TGTGCCTGGAGTTTAAAATCGACGGTCCGATCAGGGGCCAACGTCCTGACTTTC. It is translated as CAWSLKSTVRSGANVLTF.